This record looks at one T cell receptor (beta chain) sequence and its context. The antigen is not known. The PCR used 60 Vbeta and 13 Jbeta primers. The assay was immunoSEQ multiplex PCR, and TCRdb's table has in-frame clones only and misses some. This sample carries around 130,000 clones, over 75% of them seen once, and the ten largest clones take roughly 5.5%. The record originates from a study of cytomegalovirus exposure and HLA in healthy donors. Losses at the gene ends were 4 bases for V and 3 bases for J; bases not matched to a gene: 7. Germline loops: CDR1 SGDLS, CDR2 YYNGEE. The CDR3 is made up of 14 amino acids. Notes on the study in general: Analyzed later, association rates of TCRs varied across HLA loci, with DRB1 most and HLA-C fewest. Listed as cytomegalovirus-associated were more than 150 TCR beta chains.

Sample: PBMCs. This sequence joins TRBV9 and TRBJ2-7, with TRBD2 matching over 7 bases. The TCR comes from a man between 25 and 39 years old in good health and CMV-seronegative. The CDR3 is CASSSSGIGYEQYF. The CDR3 bases are TGTGCCAGCAGCTCCAGCGGGATTGGCTACGAGCAGTACTTC.